The 13 T cell receptor beta chains below were found in one sample sequenced in a study of blood T cells in healthy people across ages. A sample-barcoded 5' primer and a J-beta primer mix were used in a second PCR of about 6 to 12 cycles. TCRdb called the 5' RACE reads again in MiXCR, with one record for every CDR3 protein. The sample holds approximately 600,000 distinct CDR3 sequences, about 54% seen once. The sequencing input was blood. The source is a man between 60 and 75 years old in good health.

The table lists this clonotype with a few counts. The chain couples TRBV25-1 to TRBJ1-6; TRBD1 agrees at 7 bases. The ends lost 4 bases at V and 9 bases at J; junction bases unmatched: 9. Germline CDR1 is MGHDK and CDR2 is SYGVNS. This CDR3 spans 15 amino acids. CDR3 residues: CASSAEQGWGSPLHF. For the CDR3, the DNA is TGTGCCAGCAGTGCGGAACAGGGGTGGGGTTCACCCCTCCACTTT.

Concerning this clonotype itself: Compared with germline, one end of the junction differs, possibly owing to a read error. The V gene is TRBV6-6, the J gene TRBJ1-4, with D hard to call. The CDR3 has 13 residues. Germline lookup yields CDR1 MNHNY and CDR2 SVGAGI (reference sequence). The CDR3 loop reads CASSDSKEEKLFF. The CDR3 DNA reads TGTGCCAGCAGTGACTCGAAGGAAGAAAAACTGTTTTTT.

Ten or more counts support this clonotype. The V gene is TRBV12-3 or TRBV12-4, the J gene TRBJ2-3; D gene ambiguous. Trimming took 6 bases from V and 2 from J, leaving 9 bases between them. The CDR3 contains 13 residues. The chain's CDR3 is CASRHPTTDTQYF. The CDR3 DNA is TGTGCCAGCAGACACCCCACCACAGATACGCAGTATTTT.

The J gene is TRBJ2-5, the V gene TRBV3-1; no definite D call. Matching the DNA end better, TRBJ2-7 makes the J call doubtful. Germline CDR1 LGHDT, CDR2 YNNKEL (reference sequence). The CDR3 has 13 residues. Written as DNA, the CDR3 is TGTGCCAGCAGCCAGGAAGGCCTCGGCGAGCAGTACTTC. As protein: CASSQEGLGEQYF.

This chain links TRBV7-2 with TRBJ2-5, with D maybe TRBD1 (7 bases). This CDR3 contains 15 residues. Germline V lookup: CDR1 SGHTA, CDR2 FQGNSA. With 3 bases removed from V and 2 bases from J, the gap between germline ends came to 13 bases. The CDR3 DNA follows: TGTGCCAGCAGCTTTCAGGGGGGACCACAAGAGACCCAGTACTTC. Its protein is CASSFQGGPQETQYF.

The genes are TRBV15 and TRBJ1-5, with no clear D. The CDR3 extends over 13 amino acids. The ends were cut back, 5 bases at V and 5 bases at J, with 10 bases in the middle. Germline CDR1 is LNHNV and CDR2 is YYDKDF (reference sequence). Written as DNA, the CDR3 is TGTGCCACCAGCGGGAGACGGTATCAGCCCCAGCATTTT. Translating gives CATSGRRYQPQHF.

This rearrangement joins TRBV15 to TRBJ2-1, with D perhaps matching TRBD1 or TRBD2 (5 bases each). Germline V lookup: CDR1 LNHNV, CDR2 YYDKDF (reference sequence). V was shortened by 5 bases and J by 7 bases, with 18 bases between the two germline ends. The CDR3 spans 15 residues. The CDR3 DNA reads as TGTGCCACCAGCGGGTCGGGGACGGACTTGAATGAGCAGTTCTTC. Its protein is CATSGSGTDLNEQFF.

A few counts support this clonotype. The chain couples TRBV29-1 to TRBJ2-5; weak D call: TRBD1 (5 bases). Germline V gives CDR1 SQVTM, CDR2 ANQGSEA. Trimming stripped 7 bases from V and 2 bases from J, with 11 bases between. The CDR3 sequence is 12 residues long. In nucleotides, the CDR3 is TGCAGCGGCCGGACACAACAAGAGACCCAGTACTTC. Translation gives CSGRTQQETQYF.

In its sample, this clonotype was seen a few times. The rearrangement links TRBV27 to TRBJ2-1; D is unclear. The CDR3 is 11 residues long. The germline V and J ends were trimmed by 8 bases and 8 bases, with 10 bases remaining between them. CDR1 and CDR2 (germline): MNHEY, SMNVEV (reference sequence). The CDR3 DNA reads as TGTGCCAGCCGTATCTTCGATGAGCAGTTCTTC. Translation: CASRIFDEQFF.

V usage is TRBV3-1 and J usage is TRBJ2-1; D unresolved. Germline V gives CDR1 LGHDT, CDR2 YNNKEL (reference sequence). The CDR3 is made up of 15 amino acids. Trimming took 4 bases from V and 9 from J, leaving 19 bases between them. CDR3 bases: TGTGCCAGCAGCCCCCGTGGAGAGGTAACCCCTGAGCAGTTCTTC. Protein product: CASSPRGEVTPEQFF.

This clonotype appeared a few times. The chain uses TRBV29-1 and TRBJ2-7; TRBD2 is a possible D gene (5 bases). CDR1 and CDR2 from the germline V gene are SQVTM and ANQGSEA. CDR3 size: 17 residues. V was cut by 0 bases and J by 0 bases, with 18 bases left in between. The CDR3 loop reads CSVEDRRQALSSYEQYF. CDR3 bases: TGCAGCGTTGAAGATAGGAGGCAGGCACTTAGCTCCTACGAGCAGTACTTC.

Comments on this clonotype: It is unclear where the CDR3 begins or ends on the DNA, so no DNA is shown, and the CDR3 is as TCRdb lists it. The CDR3 spells CSAVGQGASGCTF. V usage is TRBV20-1 and J usage is TRBJ1-2; the table's D call of TRBD1 was not tested on the DNA. The CDR3 length equals 13 residues, ends included. Germline V gene lookup returns CDR1 DFQATT and CDR2 SNEGSKA (reference sequence).

This rearrangement joins TRBV21-1 to TRBJ1-1. TRBV21-1 is a pseudogene locus. This CDR3 spans 13 amino acids. CDR3 nucleotides: TGTGCCAGCAGCTTCGAGGCAGAGTCTGAAGCTTTCTTT. Amino acids: CASSFEAESEAFF.